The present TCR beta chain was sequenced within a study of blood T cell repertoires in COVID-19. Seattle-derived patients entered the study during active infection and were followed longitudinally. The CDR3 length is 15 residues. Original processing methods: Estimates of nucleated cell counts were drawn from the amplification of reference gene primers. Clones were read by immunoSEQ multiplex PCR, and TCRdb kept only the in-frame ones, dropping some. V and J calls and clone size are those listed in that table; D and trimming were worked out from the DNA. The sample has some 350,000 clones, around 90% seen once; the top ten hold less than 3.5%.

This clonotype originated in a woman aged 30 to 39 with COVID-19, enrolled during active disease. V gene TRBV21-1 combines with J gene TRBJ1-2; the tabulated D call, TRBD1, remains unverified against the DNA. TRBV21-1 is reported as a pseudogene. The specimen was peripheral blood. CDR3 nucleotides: TGTGCCAGCAGCAAAGAGGTAAAGGGGAACTATGGCTACACCTTC. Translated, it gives CASSKEVKGNYGYTF.